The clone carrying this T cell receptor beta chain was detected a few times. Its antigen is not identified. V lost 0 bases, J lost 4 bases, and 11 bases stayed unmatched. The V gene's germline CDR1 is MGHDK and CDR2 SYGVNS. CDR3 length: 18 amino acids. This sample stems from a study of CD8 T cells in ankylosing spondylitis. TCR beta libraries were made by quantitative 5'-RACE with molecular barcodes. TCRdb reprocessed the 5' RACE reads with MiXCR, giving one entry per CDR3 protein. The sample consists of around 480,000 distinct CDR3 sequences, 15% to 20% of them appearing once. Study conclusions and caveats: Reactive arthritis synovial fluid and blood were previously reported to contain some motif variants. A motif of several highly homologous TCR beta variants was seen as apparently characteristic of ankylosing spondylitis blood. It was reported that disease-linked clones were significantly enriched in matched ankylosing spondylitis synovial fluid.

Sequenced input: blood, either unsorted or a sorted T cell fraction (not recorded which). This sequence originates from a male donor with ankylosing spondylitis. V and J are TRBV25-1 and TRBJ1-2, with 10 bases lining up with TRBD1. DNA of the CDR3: TGTGCCAGCAGTGAATATAAATTGGGGGACAGGGGCGGCTATGGCTACACCTTC. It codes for CASSEYKLGDRGGYGYTF.